A selection of T cell receptor beta chains follows, all from one sample in a study of T-cell reconstitution after alpha-beta-depleted transplantation in children. Each CDR3 protein is one row after TCRdb ran MiXCR on the PCR reads. The sample includes approximately 590,000 distinct CDR3 sequences, about 11% seen only once; the top ten take roughly 4%. The specimen was PBMCs from the stem cell graft donor, collected from the stem cell graft. Receptor source: a human donor who donated a stem cell graft to a child with acute myeloid leukemia. Each CDR3 is given with its conserved first and last residue. A D gene is named only where the DNA matches it firmly. Size values are once, few and many counts, or a class for expanded clones, and some rows have none.

j_gene	abundance	d_gene	v_gene	CDR3nt	CDR3aa
TRBJ1-2	many	.	TRBV5-6	TGTGCCAGCAGCTTGGTCCGCAACTATGGCTACACCTTC	CASSLVRNYGYTF
TRBJ2-2	.	.	TRBV29-1	TGCAGCGTTTCGGGCAGTTTCACCGGGGAGCTGTTTTTT	CSVSGSFTGELFF
TRBJ2-3	.	.	TRBV7-2	TGTGCCAGCAGCCCACTACAGACACAACAGTATTTT	CASSPLQTQQYF
TRBJ1-4	.	.	TRBV7-9	TGTGCCAGCAGCGCCTACGGAGTAACTAATGAAAAACTGTTTTTT	CASSAYGVTNEKLFF
TRBJ1-5	.	TRBD1	TRBV20-1	TGCAGTGCTGGGGACAGGGTGAAGCCCCAGCATTTT	CSAGDRVKPQHF
TRBJ2-7	.	TRBD2	TRBV20-1	TGCAGTGCCTACCCTAGCGGGAACTTCTCCTACGAGCAGTACTTC	CSAYPSGNFSYEQYF
TRBJ2-4	.	.	TRBV20-1	TGCAGTGCTAGCGAACCTAGAGAAGCCAAAAACATTCAGTACTTC	CSASEPREAKNIQYF
TRBJ2-7	few	TRBD2	TRBV20-1	TGCAGTGCTAGGGGAGGGACTGCCTACGAGCAGTACTTC	CSARGGTAYEQYF
TRBJ2-2	.	.	TRBV20-1	TGCAGTGCTAGACGCCGTGGGGAGCTGTTTTTT	CSARRRGELFF
TRBJ2-1	few	TRBD2	TRBV29-1	TGCAGCGGACGGGGACTAGCGGGAGGAGGAAATGAGCAGTTCTTC	CSGRGLAGGGNEQFF
TRBJ2-7	few	TRBD1	TRBV29-1	TGCAGCGTAGCCCCGGACAGGGCCTCCTACGAGCAGTACTTC	CSVAPDRASYEQYF
TRBJ2-5	.	TRBD2	TRBV7-6	TGTGCCAGCAGCTCCGAAACGATAGCGGGGGGGACCCAGTACTTC	CASSSETIAGGTQYF
TRBJ2-7	.	.	TRBV20-1	TGCAGTGCTAGAGTTCCTAGCGCTTTCTACGAGCAGTACTTC	CSARVPSAFYEQYF
TRBJ2-2	many	.	TRBV7-3	TGTGCCAGCAGCTTCGCAGGGGGGAGCACCGGGGAGCTGTTTTTT	CASSFAGGSTGELFF
TRBJ2-4	many	TRBD1	TRBV28	TGTGCCAGCAGTTTCCCGACAGGGGGCTTCGCTTTAGCCAAAAACATTCAGTACTTC	CASSFPTGGFALAKNIQYF
TRBJ2-3	.	.	TRBV5-6	TGTGCCAGCAGCTCAACAGGGTGGAGTACAGATACGCAGTATTTT	CASSSTGWSTDTQYF
TRBJ2-7	once	.	TRBV30	TGTGCCTGGAGTATGGGACCTCCATCCTACGAGCAGTACTTC	CAWSMGPPSYEQYF
TRBJ2-6	few	.	TRBV25-1	TGTGCAACACGCCGACCCGGGGCCAACGTCCTGACTTTC	CATRRPGANVLTF
TRBJ2-1	few	.	TRBV5-1	TGCGCCAGCAGCTCGCAGGGGTCCTCCTACAATGAGCAGTTCTTC	CASSSQGSSYNEQFF
TRBJ2-5	many	.	TRBV7-9	TGTGCCAGCAGCTCGATGGGACAATGGGACGAGACCCAGTACTTC	CASSSMGQWDETQYF
TRBJ1-4	few	.	TRBV7-6	TGTGCCAGCAGCTCCGTAGGGCCTTATAGGGGTGGTGAAAAACTGTTTTTT	CASSSVGPYRGGEKLFF
TRBJ2-7	.	.	TRBV20-1	TGCAGTGCTAACCCTAGCGCGAGCTCCTACGAGCAGTACTTC	CSANPSASSYEQYF
TRBJ1-1	many	TRBD1	TRBV10-3	TGTGCCATCAGCGGGACAGGGGGCGCTGGCCCTGAAGCTTTCTTT	CAISGTGGAGPEAFF
TRBJ2-1	many	.	TRBV27	TGTGCCAGCAGTTTAGGACAGGGAGGGAATGAGCAGTTCTTC	CASSLGQGGNEQFF
TRBJ1-3	few	.	TRBV6-5	TGTGCCAGCAGTTACCCCAGGGCGGGGCAGTCTGGAAACACCATATATTTT	CASSYPRAGQSGNTIYF
TRBJ2-7	.	.	TRBV20-1	TGCAGCGCCTATGGTGGGAGATACTACGAGCAGTACTTC	CSAYGGRYYEQYF
TRBJ2-1	once	TRBD1	TRBV7-2	TGTGCCAGCAGCTCACGACAGGGAACCCGATGCAATGAGCAGTTCTTC	CASSSRQGTRCNEQFF
TRBJ1-6	many	TRBD1	TRBV6-1	TGTGCCAGCAGAGGGACAGCGGGAAATTCACCCCTCCACTTT	CASRGTAGNSPLHF
TRBJ2-7	many	TRBD2	TRBV20-1	TGCAGTGCTAGTAACCGTAAGGTGTCCCCTAGCGGGAGGGCCCACTACGAGCAGTACTTC	CSASNRKVSPSGRAHYEQYF
TRBJ2-7	few	TRBD1	TRBV19	TGTGCCGGGCAGGGACAGCCCTACGAGCAGTACTTC	CAGQGQPYEQYF
TRBJ2-7	few	TRBD2	TRBV10-3	TGTGCCATCAACGGGGGGATAAACGAGCAGTACTTC	CAINGGINEQYF
TRBJ1-1	many	TRBD1	TRBV20-1	TGCAGTGCTAGAGCGGGGACAGGCGTCACTGAAGCTTTCTTT	CSARAGTGVTEAFF
TRBJ2-5	many	TRBD2	TRBV5-1	TGCGCCAGCAGCCCGTGGGCATCGGGACTAGCTTTGGAGACCCAGTACTTC	CASSPWASGLALETQYF
TRBJ1-1	.	.	TRBV29-1	TGCAGCGTCCGGAAAGGCAGATTGAACACTGAAGCTTTCTTT	CSVRKGRLNTEAFF
TRBJ1-1	many	TRBD1	TRBV9	TGTGCCAGCAGCAAACAGGGGGAGGTCACTGAAGCTTTCTTT	CASSKQGEVTEAFF
TRBJ2-5	.	.	TRBV7-2	TGTGCCAGCAGCGCGAGGAGGCAGGAAGAGACCCAGTACTTC	CASSARRQEETQYF
TRBJ2-3	.	TRBD1	TRBV15	TGTGCCACCAGCAGAGATACAGGGGCGTCTAACACAGATACGCAGTATTTT	CATSRDTGASNTDTQYF
TRBJ2-1	few	TRBD2	TRBV24-1	TGTGCCACCAGTGCAGCGGGAGATATCAATGAGCAGTTCTTC	CATSAAGDINEQFF
TRBJ2-7	many	TRBD2	TRBV9	TGTGCCAGCAGCGTAGGCCCCGGACTAGCGGGACCCTACGAGCAGTACTTC	CASSVGPGLAGPYEQYF
TRBJ2-1	.	TRBD2	TRBV9	TGTGCCAGCAGCGTAGCGACTAGCATGTGGGGTTCGAATGAGCAGTTCTTC	CASSVATSMWGSNEQFF
TRBJ2-1	.	.	TRBV5-1	TGCGCCAGCAGCGCCGGACTCGCGGTCTACAATGAGCAGTTCTTC	CASSAGLAVYNEQFF
TRBJ1-2	few	.	TRBV27	TGTGCCAGCAGTTTCGGGCCGAACTATGGCTACACCTTC	CASSFGPNYGYTF
TRBJ2-1	.	TRBD2	TRBV20-1	TGCAGTGCTAGGGGACTAGCGGGAGGGCCGACCTACAATGAGCAGTTCTTC	CSARGLAGGPTYNEQFF
TRBJ2-7	few	TRBD2	TRBV6-5	TGTGCCAGCAGTTCCCACTCGGGAGCGGGAGTGAACGAGCAGTACTTC	CASSSHSGAGVNEQYF
TRBJ2-7	.	TRBD2	TRBV7-2	TGTGCCAGCAGCTTAGGGGGGACTAAGTCCTACGAGCAGTACTTC	CASSLGGTKSYEQYF
TRBJ2-1	many	TRBD2	TRBV2	TGTGCCAGCGAATGGGGCCGCGGGAGGCCGTTGTCCTACAATGAGCAGTTCTTC	CASEWGRGRPLSYNEQFF
TRBJ2-7	.	.	TRBV20-1	TGCAGTGCTACCGCGACCGAGACTCACTACGAGCAGTACTTC	CSATATETHYEQYF
TRBJ1-4	.	.	TRBV29-1	TGCAGCGCGGGCGGTCCGGCTAATGAAAAACTGTTTTTT	CSAGGPANEKLFF
TRBJ1-1	few	.	TRBV7-9	TGTGCCAGCAGCCCCGCACAGGACACTGAAGCTTTCTTT	CASSPAQDTEAFF
TRBJ2-7	many	.	TRBV3-1	TGTGCCAGCGGGTTTGACGAGCAGTACTTC	CASGFDEQYF
TRBJ2-3	many	TRBD2	TRBV27	TGTGCCAGCAGTTTAGGTAGCGGGACTCCCACAGATACGCAGTATTTT	CASSLGSGTPTDTQYF
TRBJ2-2	few	.	TRBV10-3	TGTGCCATCAGTGAGTCAGCATTTGCCGGGGAGCTGTTTTTT	CAISESAFAGELFF
TRBJ2-3	few	.	TRBV12-3/TRBV12-4	TGTGCCAGCAGTTTAGCGCCCGTCGATACGCAGTATTTT	CASSLAPVDTQYF
TRBJ2-2	many	TRBD1	TRBV12-3/TRBV12-4	TGTGCCAGCAGTTGGACAGGGGCGTTCACCGGGGAGCTGTTTTTT	CASSWTGAFTGELFF
TRBJ1-2	many	.	TRBV20-1	TGCAGTGCTAGAGAAAGGGGAGGACAAACAAATTACCGGGACTATGGCTACACCTTC	CSARERGGQTNYRDYGYTF
TRBJ2-3	many	TRBD2	TRBV20-1	TGCAGTGCGCCGACTAGCGCCCGCACAGATACGCAGTATTTT	CSAPTSARTDTQYF
TRBJ2-1	many	.	TRBV7-2	TGTGCCAGCAGCGTTGGGACCGAAGGGCAGTTCTTC	CASSVGTEGQFF